One sample yielded the 12 T cell receptor beta chains listed below, sequenced in a study of blood T cells in healthy people across ages (dated by TCRdb to 2013 to 2016). To prepare the library, 5' RACE was applied. The instrument was an Illumina HiSeq 2500. The second PCR ran for roughly 7 to 12 cycles and used a J-beta primer mix along with a sample-barcoded 5' primer. The public sequencing data were trimmed at Q25 with fastp and processed into clonotypes with MiXCR by TCRdb, which kept only in-frame beta chains. Each CDR3 protein gets just one entry, which takes the most common genes and DNA from the rows behind it. The table for this sample lists about 900,000 distinct CDR3 sequences; 45% to 50% of them were counted only once. The ten biggest clones cover around an eighth of the sample. Specimen: blood. The source is a man aged 30 to 45 in good health.

The rearrangement links TRBV27 to TRBJ2-7, with D maybe TRBD2 (5 bases). This CDR3 has 14 amino acids. Trimming removed 5 bases at V and 3 bases at J, with 14 bases between. The germline V gene encodes CDR1 MNHEY and CDR2 SMNVEV (reference sequence). CDR3 amino acids: CASSPLARDYEQYF. CDR3 nucleotides: TGTGCCAGCAGTCCCCTCGCCCGGGACTACGAGCAGTACTTC.

The table lists this clonotype with a count of one. This rearrangement joins TRBV28 to TRBJ2-5; 7 bases map to TRBD1. The CDR3 consists of 14 residues. Germline CDR1 MDHEN, CDR2 SYDVKM. Trimming at V came to 8 bases and at J to 7 bases, leaving 13 bases not matched to a gene. CDR3 region: CASLDRELLGTQYF. The DNA for the CDR3 is TGTGCCAGCCTCGACAGGGAATTGTTGGGGACCCAGTACTTC. The whole variable domain, remainder taken from reference TRBV28 and TRBJ2-5, is DVKVTQSSRYLVKRTGEKVFLECVQDMDHENMFWYRQDPGLGLRLIYFSYDVKMKEKGDIPEGYSVSREKKERFSLILESASTNQTSMYLCASLDRELLGTQYFGPGTRLLVL.

The J gene is TRBJ1-5, the V gene TRBV20-1; 7 nucleotides line up with TRBD1. V lost 5 bases and J lost 4; bases outside the gene matches: 11. CDR1 DFQATT and CDR2 SNEGSKA come from the germline V gene (reference sequence). This CDR3 comprises 15 residues. For the CDR3, the DNA is TGCAGTGCTTCGGACAGGTGGCTTCCGAATCAGCCCCAGCATTTT. It specifies CSASDRWLPNQPQHF.

In its sample, this clonotype was seen a few times. The chain carries TRBV9 and TRBJ2-5, with 7 positions matching TRBD2. There are 16 residues in the CDR3. In germline, CDR1 is SGDLS, CDR2 YYNGEE. V dropped 0 bases and J dropped 3; count of bases not matched to a gene: 8. CDR3 region: CASSVGSSGAKETQYF. Written as DNA, the CDR3 is TGTGCCAGCAGCGTAGGTTCGAGCGGGGCCAAAGAGACCCAGTACTTC.

The chain has TRBV29-1 and TRBJ2-7; possibly TRBD1 for D (7 bases). Germline assignment: CDR1 SQVTM and CDR2 ANQGSEA. The CDR3 is made up of 13 amino acids. V was shortened by 8 bases and J by 4 bases, with 18 bases between the two germline ends. The CDR3 sequence is CSHTTSRGYEQYF. The CDR3, as DNA: TGCAGCCATACAACTAGCAGGGGGTACGAGCAGTACTTC.

Points on this clonotype: It may be a read error: a sequence one base away is much more abundant. This chain connects TRBV30 to TRBJ2-4; D call uncertain. The germline V gene encodes CDR1 GTSNPN and CDR2 SVGIG (reference sequence). Trimming left V 1 base short and J 0 bases short, with 4 bases between. The CDR3 is 13 amino acids. The chain's CDR3 is CAWSGKAKNIQYF. CDR3 DNA sequence: TGTGCCTGGAGTGGGAAAGCCAAAAACATTCAGTACTTC.

The rearrangement uses TRBV20-1 and TRBJ2-5; TRBD2 matches 15 bases. Germline values: CDR1 DFQATT, CDR2 SNEGSKA (reference sequence). The CDR3 spans 14 residues. Trimming took 5 bases from V and 5 from J; bases not matched to a gene: 3. CDR3 residues: CSALGTSGGETQYF. The CDR3 bases are TGCAGTGCTCTCGGGACTAGCGGGGGGGAGACCCAGTACTTC.

The chain joins TRBV2 to TRBJ2-2; TRBD2 matches at 7 bases. Germline V gene lookup returns CDR1 SNHLY and CDR2 FYNNEI. CDR3 length: 16 amino acids. V shed 6 bases, J shed 2 bases, and the junction held 9 bases outside the gene matches. The CDR3 DNA sequence: TGTGCCAGCAGCGGGGGAGGGACTACCAACACCGGGGAGCTGTTTTTT. It specifies CASSGGGTTNTGELFF.

The chain employs TRBV7-6 and TRBJ2-7; D not certain. The J call may be in error: the DNA end matches TRBJ2-5 better. The CDR3 is made up of 14 amino acids. CDR1 SGHVS and CDR2 FNYEAQ come from the germline V gene. In DNA, the CDR3 is TGTGCCAGCAGCGTGTCAGCAATTAAAGAGACCCAGTACTTC. Amino acids: CASSVSAIKETQYF.

The CDR3: CASSFGTGIQETQYF. CDR3 DNA sequence: TGTGCCAGCAGTTTCGGGACAGGAATCCAAGAGACCCAGTACTTC. V and J are TRBV27 and TRBJ2-5; 8 bases fit TRBD1. The germline gives CDR1 MNHEY, CDR2 SMNVEV (reference sequence). This CDR3 contains 15 residues. With V trimmed by 3 bases and J by 1 base, 4 bases remained unmatched.

This clonotype occurred a few times. V gene TRBV12-3 or TRBV12-4 combines with J gene TRBJ1-2, with D possibly being TRBD1 (6 bases). The CDR3 has 15 residues. Trimming stripped 3 bases from V and 1 base from J, with 12 bases between. The CDR3 nucleotides are TGTGCCAGCAGTTTGCTCCAAGGGGGTAACTATGGCTACACCTTC. This sequence encodes CASSLLQGGNYGYTF.

This clonotype was detected a few times. This sequence joins TRBV6-5 and TRBJ2-1; the D gene is possibly TRBD1 (7 bases). This CDR3 region has 12 residues. Trimming removed 0 bases at V and 14 bases at J, with 11 bases between. Per the germline V gene, CDR1 is MNHEY and CDR2 is SVGAGI. CDR3 bases: TGTGCCAGCAGTTACTCGGGCAGGGGGGAGTTCTTC. Translating gives CASSYSGRGEFF.